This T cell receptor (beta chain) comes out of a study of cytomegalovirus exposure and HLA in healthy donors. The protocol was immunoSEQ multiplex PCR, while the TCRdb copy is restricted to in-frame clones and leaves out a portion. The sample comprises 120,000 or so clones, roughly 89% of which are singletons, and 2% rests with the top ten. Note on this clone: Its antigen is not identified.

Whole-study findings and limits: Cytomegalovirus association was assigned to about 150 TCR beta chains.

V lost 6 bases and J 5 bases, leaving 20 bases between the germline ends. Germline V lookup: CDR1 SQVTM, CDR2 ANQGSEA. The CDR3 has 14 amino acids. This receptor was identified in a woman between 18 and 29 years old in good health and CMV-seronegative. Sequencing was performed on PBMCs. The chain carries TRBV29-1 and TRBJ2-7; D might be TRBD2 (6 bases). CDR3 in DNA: TGCAGCGTAGGCGCGGGGCAGGGAGGAAACGAGCAGTACTTC. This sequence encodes CSVGAGQGGNEQYF.